The clone carrying this TCR beta chain was counted between two and nine times. These data come from a study of T-cell memory formation after mild COVID-19. Germline CDR1 is WSHSY and CDR2 is SAAADI. This CDR3 is built from 13 residues. The V end was cut by 3 bases, the J end by 3 bases, with 9 bases between. TCRdb re-analysed the 5' RACE reads in MiXCR, keeping a single row per CDR3 protein. The table lists 250,000 to 300,000 distinct CDR3 sequences, roughly 16% of them singletons, with 22% in the top ten. The source material was PBMCs or a T cell subset sorted from them (not recorded which). The rearrangement joins TRBV10-2 to TRBJ2-7; D remains unclear. This receptor was taken from a man aged 18 to 30 who had mild COVID-19 (a few samples of this study predate the infection). Cell type and time point are not known. Here the CDR3 reads CASSEGRYYEQYF. CDR3 in DNA: TGCGCCAGCAGTGAAGGGCGGTACTACGAGCAGTACTTC.